A single sample gave rise to the 27 T cell receptor beta chains below, sequenced in a study of blood T cell repertoires in COVID-19. This table comes from immunoSEQ multiplex PCR, and its TCRdb copy is limited to in-frame clones, with some not included. The table includes under 300,000 clones, about 85% detected once. The source material was peripheral blood. The receptors were sampled from a man between 18 and 35 years old with active or convalescent COVID-19.

The chain carries TRBV5-4 and TRBJ2-6; 7 nucleotides match TRBD1. This CDR3 comprises 16 residues. Germline loops: CDR1 SGHNT, CDR2 YYREEE (reference sequence). After removal of 3 bases from V and 4 bases from J, the junction contained 7 bases not matched to a gene. Here the CDR3 reads CASSSRQGSGANVLTF. As DNA, the CDR3 is TGTGCCAGCAGCTCTCGACAGGGTTCCGGGGCCAACGTCCTGACTTTC.

This sequence joins TRBV5-6 and TRBJ2-3, with 11 bases fitting TRBD2. The CDR3 is 14 amino acids. The ends lost 5 bases at V and 5 bases at J; junction bases unmatched: 4. Germline CDR1 and CDR2: SGHDT and YYEEEE. The CDR3 here is CASSTSGSQDTQYF. In DNA, the CDR3 is TGTGCCAGCAGTACTAGCGGGAGTCAAGATACGCAGTATTTT.

Only a few counts were recorded for this clone. The V call is TRBV4-3, the J call TRBJ2-2; a weak D match, TRBD2 (6 bases). V shed 0 bases and J shed 7 bases, with 18 bases lying between them. CDR3 size: 17 residues. Germline CDR1 reads LGHNA; CDR2 reads YSLEER. The CDR3 is CASSQDGGGLRIGELFF. In DNA, the CDR3 is TGCGCCAGCAGCCAAGATGGTGGTGGACTAAGGATCGGGGAGCTGTTTTTT.

V and J are TRBV11-3 and TRBJ1-4; D is undetermined. The CDR3 totals 14 residues. CDR1 and CDR2 from the germline V gene are SGHNT and YENEEA. The V end was cut by 5 bases, the J end by 8 bases, with 15 bases between. The CDR3 sequence is CASSVGRLGEKLFF. As DNA, the CDR3 is TGTGCCAGCAGCGTGGGGAGGCTCGGCGAAAAACTGTTTTTT.

The rearrangement uses TRBV18 and TRBJ1-3, with D possibly TRBD1 on 6 matching bases. The CDR3 runs to 17 residues. Trimming took 0 bases from V and 2 from J, leaving 14 bases between them. Germline CDR1 and CDR2: KGHSH and LQKENI. The CDR3 loop reads CASSPPPQGSTGNTIYF. The DNA for the CDR3 is TGTGCCAGCTCACCACCCCCCCAGGGGTCCACTGGAAACACCATATATTTT.

This clone appeared once. J is TRBJ1-5 and V is TRBV28; D is unresolved. CDR3 size: 13 residues. CDR1 and CDR2 (germline): MDHEN, SYDVKM. V gave up 4 bases and J gave up 0 bases, with 4 bases separating them. The CDR3: CASSYNSNQPQHF. The CDR3 nucleotides are TGTGCCAGCAGTTATAATAGCAATCAGCCCCAGCATTTT.

This clone came up a few times. The V and J genes are TRBV3-1 (or the pseudogene TRBV3-2) and TRBJ2-7; 7 nucleotides match TRBD1. Per germline, CDR1 LGHDT and CDR2 YNNKEL (reference sequence). V shed 0 bases and J 3 bases; nucleotides not matched to a gene: 11. This CDR3 has 17 amino acids. CDR3 bases: TGTGCCAGCAGCCAAGAGCTCTGGACAGGCCAATTCTACGAGCAGTACTTC. Residues: CASSQELWTGQFYEQYF.

The V and J genes are TRBV28 and TRBJ2-7, with 9 bases fitting TRBD1. V shed 4 bases, J shed 6 bases, and the junction held 7 bases outside the gene matches. The CDR3 extends over 14 amino acids. CDR1 is MDHEN, CDR2 SYDVKM, per germline. The CDR3 sequence is CASSWGQGTGEQYF. Here the CDR3 DNA reads TGTGCCAGCAGTTGGGGACAGGGTACAGGCGAGCAGTACTTC.

V usage is TRBV10-3 and J usage is TRBJ2-1; 13 bases fit TRBD2. Per germline, CDR1 ENHRY and CDR2 SYGVKD. J gave up 9 bases and V 5 bases, and 7 bases lay outside the gene matches. This CDR3 region has 15 residues. CDR3 coding DNA: TGTGCCATCAGTACAGGGACTAGCGGGATTGGTGAGCAGTTCTTC. Protein: CAISTGTSGIGEQFF.

This chain connects TRBV6-6 to TRBJ2-5, with D perhaps matching TRBD2 (5 bases). There are 13 residues in the CDR3. Germline V gene sequence: CDR1 MNHNY, CDR2 SVGAGI (reference sequence). Trimming stripped 7 bases from V and 2 bases from J, with 11 bases between. In nucleotides, the CDR3 is TGTGCCAGCAATCTTAGCGAGCAAGAGACCCAGTACTTC. It encodes CASNLSEQETQYF.

The V and J genes are TRBV7-9 and TRBJ1-2, with TRBD1 as a possible D gene (5 bases). Germline-derived CDR1 and CDR2 are SEHNR and FQNEAQ (reference sequence). CDR3 length: 11 amino acids. The V gene lost 5 bases and the J gene lost 7 bases, with 8 bases spanning the gap. Written as DNA, the CDR3 is TGTGCCAGCAGCGCAGGGTTTGGCTACACCTTC. Translated: CASSAGFGYTF.

This clone was seen a single time. The J gene is TRBJ2-1, the V gene TRBV6-2 or TRBV6-3, with 10 bases aligning to TRBD2. CDR3 length: 18 residues. Germline trimming cut 6 bases from V and 5 bases from J; bases unmatched to any gene: 16. CDR1 MNHEY and CDR2 SVGEGT come from the germline V gene. This CDR3 reads CASSPTSGRAERHNEQFF. CDR3 sequence (DNA): TGTGCCAGCAGCCCCACCAGCGGGAGGGCCGAAAGACACAATGAGCAGTTCTTC.

This chain connects TRBV7-9 to TRBJ1-5; TRBD1 might be the D (5 bases). Trimming shortened V by 5 bases and J by 0 bases, and 14 bases separated the two germline ends. Germline CDR1 reads SEHNR; CDR2 reads FQNEAQ (reference sequence). The CDR3 is 16 amino acids. CDR3 sequence: CASSLGAGSSNQPQHF. The CDR3 DNA reads as TGTGCCAGCAGCCTAGGGGCAGGTAGTAGCAATCAGCCCCAGCATTTT.

This sequence joins TRBV3-1 (or the pseudogene TRBV3-2) and TRBJ2-5; 7 bases map to TRBD2. The J segment lost 4 bases and the V segment lost 1 base, leaving 6 bases of the junction unmatched. Germline loops: CDR1 LGHDT, CDR2 YNNKEL (reference sequence). The CDR3 has 15 amino acids. DNA of the CDR3: TGTGCCAGCAGCCAAGTGGGGGGGACCGGAGAGACCCAGTACTTC. Translating it yields CASSQVGGTGETQYF.

CDR3 amino acids: CASTARGGQGTGNTIYF. Here the CDR3 DNA reads TGTGCCAGCACCGCCCGGGGGGGACAGGGGACTGGAAACACCATATATTTT. The V and J genes are TRBV2 and TRBJ1-3; 10 bases fit TRBD1. Germline values: CDR1 SNHLY, CDR2 FYNNEI. The CDR3 covers 17 residues. V lost 7 bases to trimming and J lost 2 bases; unmatched junction nucleotides: 11.

This chain uses TRBV30 with TRBJ1-6; D gene unclear. The CDR3 length is 14 residues. Per germline, CDR1 GTSNPN and CDR2 SVGIG (reference sequence). The V end was cut by 4 bases, the J end by 3 bases, with 10 bases between. The CDR3 loop is CAWTGGIYNSPLHF. The CDR3 DNA follows: TGTGCCTGGACTGGAGGGATCTATAATTCACCCCTCCACTTT.

V is TRBV4-3 and J is TRBJ2-2; D perhaps matches TRBD1 (5 bases). The CDR3 consists of 16 residues. Germline assignment: CDR1 LGHNA and CDR2 YSLEER. Trimming removed 0 bases from V and 4 bases from J, with 12 bases in between. The CDR3 coding sequence is TGCGCCAGCAGCCAAGACCGAACAGGAATCACCGGGGAGCTGTTTTTT. It specifies CASSQDRTGITGELFF.

V and J are TRBV19 and TRBJ2-3, with a tentative D call TRBD1 (6 bases). This CDR3 has 14 residues. Germline V gene lookup returns CDR1 LNHDA and CDR2 SQIVND (reference sequence). Trimming stripped 4 bases from V and 4 bases from J, with 12 bases between. The CDR3 spells CASSTQGEADTQYF. CDR3 sequence (DNA): TGTGCCAGTAGTACACAGGGTGAAGCAGATACGCAGTATTTT.

The chain links TRBV24-1 to TRBJ1-2; D is unclear. The CDR3 has 11 residues. Trimming took off 3 bases at V and 8 bases at J, with 6 bases between the two ends. The V gene's germline CDR1 is KGHDR and CDR2 SFDVKD. This CDR3 reads CATSDDNGYTF. The CDR3 DNA reads as TGTGCCACCAGTGATGACAACGGCTACACCTTC.

This chain uses TRBV12-3 or TRBV12-4 with TRBJ2-2, with a possible D match to TRBD2 (6 bases). This CDR3 has 13 residues. The V end lost 8 bases, the J end lost 2 bases, and 9 bases lay between the germline ends. The CDR3 sequence is CASGSGNTGELFF. The DNA of the CDR3 is TGTGCCAGCGGTAGCGGAAACACCGGGGAGCTGTTTTTT.

This clone was detected a few times. The V and J genes are TRBV29-1 and TRBJ1-1, with D perhaps TRBD1 (5 bases). Germline V gives CDR1 SQVTM, CDR2 ANQGSEA. The length of the CDR3 is 12 residues. The ends were cut back, 4 bases at V and 0 bases at J, with 6 bases in the middle. The DNA of the CDR3 is TGCAGCGTTGGACAGTTGAACACTGAAGCTTTCTTT. This codes for CSVGQLNTEAFF.

The rearrangement joins TRBV11-2 to TRBJ2-7; 9 bases agree with TRBD1. CDR3 size: 14 residues. The germline CDR1 and CDR2 sequences are SGHAT and FQNNGV. V lost 8 bases, J lost 3 bases, and 8 bases stayed unmatched. In DNA form, the CDR3 reads TGTGCCAGCGGGGCTTGGACAGGGGACTACGAGCAGTACTTC. Encoded protein: CASGAWTGDYEQYF.

The rearrangement links TRBV10-2 to TRBJ1-1, with a tentative D call TRBD1 (5 bases). CDR1 WSHSY and CDR2 SAAADI come from the germline V gene. The CDR3 is 13 amino acids. Deletions cut 5 bases from V and 5 bases from J, with 12 bases between. Here the CDR3 reads CASSWGGRTEAFF. In nucleotides, the CDR3 is TGCGCCAGCAGTTGGGGGGGGAGAACTGAAGCTTTCTTT.

The chain recombines TRBV18 with TRBJ1-2; maybe TRBD1 (6 bases). The CDR3 covers 14 residues. The germline V gene has CDR1 KGHSH and CDR2 LQKENI. V was clipped by 2 bases and J by 4 bases, with 11 bases between them. CDR3 region: CASSPNSDSYGYTF. The CDR3 nucleotides are TGTGCCAGCTCACCAAATTCGGACAGCTATGGCTACACCTTC. The full variable domain, with the rest looked up from reference TRBV18 and TRBJ1-2, is NAGVMQNPRHLVRRRGQEARLRCSPMKGHSHVYWYRQLPEEGLKFMVYLQKENIIDESGMPKERFSAEFPKEGPSILRIQQVVRGDSAAYFCASSPNSDSYGYTFGSGTRLTVV.

The V and J genes are TRBV18 and TRBJ2-5, with D maybe TRBD1 (6 bases). From germline, CDR1 is KGHSH and CDR2 LQKENI. The CDR3 contains 13 residues. Trimming left V 0 bases short and J 5 bases short, with 7 bases between. The CDR3 sequence: CASSPPRGETQYF. CDR3 DNA sequence: TGTGCCAGCTCACCACCAAGGGGGGAGACCCAGTACTTC.

The J gene is TRBJ2-7, the V gene TRBV27; 8 nucleotides line up with TRBD1. Germline trimming cut 6 bases from V and 3 bases from J; bases unmatched to any gene: 1. CDR1 and CDR2 from the germline V gene are MNHEY and SMNVEV (reference sequence). The CDR3 totals 12 residues. The DNA of the CDR3 is TGTGCCAGCAGACAGGGGGTCTACGAGCAGTACTTC. Amino acids: CASRQGVYEQYF.

The chain is built from TRBV11-2 and TRBJ1-1, with 7 bases identical to TRBD1. The V and J ends lost 6 bases and 4 bases, in that order; junction bases with no gene match: 14. This CDR3 contains 16 residues. Germline V CDR1 and CDR2: SGHAT, FQNNGV. The CDR3 here is CASRTKSQGEPTEAFF. In nucleotides, the CDR3 is TGTGCCAGCAGGACTAAAAGCCAGGGGGAGCCCACTGAAGCTTTCTTT.